A single sample gave rise to the 3 T cell receptor beta chains below, sequenced in a study of neurological immune-mediated disorders. One entry per CDR3 protein, called by TCRdb with MiXCR from the 5' RACE reads. The table records 69,000 or so distinct CDR3 sequences, around 4.8% of them present only once. The source material was PBMCs. These receptors originate from a woman in her 70s with multiple sclerosis.

This chain connects TRBV20-1 to TRBJ1-6; a weak D match, TRBD1 (6 bases). The CDR3 totals 15 residues. CDR1 is DFQATT, CDR2 SNEGSKA, per germline (reference sequence). V was clipped by 6 bases and J by 4 bases, with 16 bases between them. The CDR3 loop is CSAPGRQGYNSPLHF. The DNA of the CDR3 is TGCAGTGCCCCCGGTCGGCAGGGGTATAATTCACCCCTCCACTTT.

This clonotype occurred many times. The chain employs TRBV5-1 and TRBJ1-3; D not resolved. CDR3 length: 17 amino acids. Germline CDR1 reads SGHRS; CDR2 reads YFSETQ. V lost 4 bases and J lost 0, with 17 bases in between. The CDR3 spells CASSPQVGSGSGNTIYF. The CDR3, as DNA: TGCGCCAGCAGCCCCCAGGTGGGGAGCGGCTCTGGAAACACCATATATTTT.

This clonotype was counted many times. The rearrangement links TRBV25-1 to TRBJ2-7; weak D call: TRBD2 (6 bases). This CDR3 region has 14 residues. Germline V CDR1 and CDR2: MGHDK, SYGVNS. The V and J ends lost 1 base and 7 bases respectively, with 14 bases between them. This CDR3 reads CASSESQGLREQYF. CDR3 bases: TGTGCCAGCAGTGAATCCCAGGGACTGAGAGAGCAGTACTTC.